The source of this TCR beta chain is a study of T cell responses to AZD1222 COVID-19 vaccine. Study-wide points: The study found vaccine-associated CD4 TCRs spanning spike, dominant at 160-218 and 743-854. Only after the peak T cell response were repertoires sampled. Donors were chiefly white British, with a greater number of females, and clonal diversity was perhaps underestimated.

Here immunoSEQ multiplex PCR was the method, and the copy in TCRdb shows in-frame clones only, minus some. Among 180,000 or so clones listed, 90% to 95% were seen once. This CDR3 is 17 amino acids long. Germline-derived CDR1 and CDR2 are WSHSY and SAAADI. V was cut by 2 bases and J by 3 bases, with 17 bases left in between. Worth noting for this clone: As yet, its antigen is unknown.

This chain links TRBV10-2 with TRBJ1-5; a weak D match, TRBD1 (5 bases). The sequenced sample was peripheral blood, obtained 28 days after the second dose of the MenACWY control vaccine. The sequence came from an adult who received the MenACWY meningococcal vaccine as a control. DNA of the CDR3: TGCGCCAGCAGTGAGCCCCCCCCGACAGCCTTCAATCAGCCCCAGCATTTT. Translation: CASSEPPPTAFNQPQHF.